This TCR beta chain was observed in a study of CD8 T cells in Susac syndrome. Random hexamers were used to reverse transcribe the RNA input (about 0.45 to 1 ug). TCRdb fed the immunoSEQ multiplex PCR reads into MiXCR, producing one record per CDR3 protein. The data contain around 300,000 distinct CDR3 sequences, 70% to 90% of them singletons. This CDR3 comprises 18 residues. V lost 2 bases and J lost 3, with 21 bases in between. The germline gives CDR1 SGHAT, CDR2 FQNNGV. Blood CD8+ and CD4+ T cells underwent high-throughput TCR beta sequencing. This clonotype was detected a few times. This TCR was sampled from a human donor with multiple sclerosis. The J gene is TRBJ2-3, the V gene TRBV11-2, with D possibly matching TRBD2 (6 bases). Sequencing used CD8+ T cells from PBMCs. The CDR3 loop reads CASSLPREWSRSTDTQYF. The CDR3 coding sequence is TGTGCCAGCAGCTTACCCCGGGAGTGGAGTCGGAGTACAGATACGCAGTATTTT.